This T cell receptor beta chain was identified during a study of cytomegalovirus exposure and HLA in healthy donors. Primers for the PCR totalled 60 Vbeta and 13 Jbeta. Profiled with immunoSEQ multiplex PCR; TCRdb holds only in-frame clones, not every one. Among approximately 100,000 clones listed, around 70% were seen once. The germline gives CDR1 MNHNS, CDR2 SASEGT. The CDR3 is 15 amino acids. Study observations and caveats: Owing to their indistinguishability, certain V segments, notably TRBV6-2 and TRBV6-3, were excluded.

This clone was seen only a few times. Antigen unknown. This chain connects TRBV6-1 to TRBJ2-5; weak D call: TRBD2 (6 bases). Near its end, the DNA agrees better with TRBJ2-7, so the J call may be wrong. This receptor was identified in a female donor in good health and CMV-seronegative. Sequencing was carried out using PBMCs. Written as DNA, the CDR3 is TGTGCCAGCAGTGACACCGGACTAACCCCCTACGAGCAGTACTTC. This gives the protein CASSDTGLTPYEQYF.